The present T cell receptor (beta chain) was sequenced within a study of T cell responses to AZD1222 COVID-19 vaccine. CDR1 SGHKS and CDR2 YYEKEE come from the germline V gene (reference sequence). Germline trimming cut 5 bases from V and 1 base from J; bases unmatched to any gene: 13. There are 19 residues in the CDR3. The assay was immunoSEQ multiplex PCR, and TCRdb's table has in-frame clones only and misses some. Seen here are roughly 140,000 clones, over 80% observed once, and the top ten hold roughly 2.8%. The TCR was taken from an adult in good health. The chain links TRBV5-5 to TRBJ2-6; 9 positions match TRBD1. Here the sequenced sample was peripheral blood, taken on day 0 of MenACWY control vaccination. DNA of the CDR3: TGTGCCAGCAGATACCCCGAGGACAGGGGTTTTTCTGGGGCCAACGTCCTGACTTTC. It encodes CASRYPEDRGFSGANVLTF.